This TCR beta chain was sequenced in a study of T-cell reconstitution after alpha-beta-depleted transplantation in children. A few counts support this clonotype. Its matching antigen is unknown. The V and J ends lost 8 bases and 1 base respectively, with 18 bases between them. The germline CDR1 and CDR2 sequences are SEHNR and FQNEAQ (reference sequence). The CDR3 loop spans 16 amino acids. Study-wide points: T-cell counts and diversity at one year post-transplant came mainly from newly produced T cells. Where some patients showed high TCRbeta diversity at day 60, it came from recipient T cells and thymic progenitors that had survived.

The library targeted TCRbeta and was prepared with unique molecular identifiers. MiXCR, run by TCRdb on the PCR reads, gives a single entry per CDR3 protein. The sample gives over 150,000 distinct CDR3 sequences, about 6% of which show up once; approximately 4.1% is in the top ten. This receptor was obtained from a girl under three years old with combined immunodeficiency, due to receive a stem cell transplant. The sequences come from PBMCs, collected before TCRalphabeta/CD19-depleted stem cell transplant. This chain joins TRBV7-9 and TRBJ2-4; TRBD1 might be the D (7 bases). The CDR3 DNA sequence: TGTGCCAGCCTGGGACAGCCGGGAGTTGCCAAAAACATTCAGTACTTC. Amino acids: CASLGQPGVAKNIQYF.